This TCR beta chain was identified in a study of blood T cell repertoires in COVID-19. About the research overall: Acute and convalescent COVID-19 specimens originated in the United States, Italy and Spain. In each case, the material was cDNA or gDNA derived from T cells, B-cell-depleted T cells, or PBMCs.

Per the authors' pipeline: Amplified reference gene primers provided the basis for estimating nucleated cell counts. Here immunoSEQ multiplex PCR was the method, and the copy in TCRdb shows in-frame clones only, minus some. V and J calls and clone size are as listed in that table; D and trimming were resolved from the DNA. The repertoire includes approximately 60,000 clones, around 80% of them detected once, and under 8.5% sits in the top ten. CDR3 length: 13 residues. The germline V gene encodes CDR1 SGHAT and CDR2 FQNNGV. The germline V and J ends were trimmed by 2 bases and 3 bases, with 7 bases remaining between them.

This receptor was taken from a woman older than 75 with acute or convalescent COVID-19. Sequencing used peripheral blood. J is TRBJ1-1 and V is TRBV11-2; tentatively, D is TRBD1 (5 bases). This CDR3 reads CASSLTGYTEAFF. Written as DNA, the CDR3 is TGTGCCAGCAGCTTAACAGGCTACACTGAAGCTTTCTTT.